This TCR beta chain was found in a study of control samples from healthy donors and cancer patients. V dropped 11 bases and J dropped 1 base, with 17 bases sitting between them. Looked up from germline, CDR1 is LNHNV and CDR2 is YYDKDF (reference sequence). This CDR3 spans 14 amino acids. Clones were sequenced by immunoSEQ multiplex PCR, and TCRdb holds only the in-frame ones, with some missing. The sample includes about 120,000 clones, approximately 87% of them seen just once. The J gene is TRBJ1-1, the V gene TRBV15; tentative D call: TRBD1 (5 bases). Source material: blood. The sequence derives from a man aged 25 to 40 in good health. DNA of the CDR3: TGTGCCTCTGCTAGTGTGAGGGGGAACACTGAAGCTTTCTTT. Protein sequence: CASASVRGNTEAFF. Using reference TRBV15 and TRBJ1-1 for the parts outside the CDR3, the full variable domain is DAMVIQNPRYQVTQFGKPVTLSCSQTLNHNVMYWYQQKSSQAPKLLFHYYDKDFNNEADTPDNFQSRRPNTSFCFLDIRSPGLGDTAMYLCASASVRGNTEAFFGQGTRLTVV.